This is a list of T cell receptor beta chains from one sample in a study of cytomegalovirus exposure and HLA in healthy donors. Measured with immunoSEQ multiplex PCR; TCRdb has only the in-frame clones, and not every one. Of approximately 69,000 clones listed, around 74% are singletons. Input material: PBMCs. The receptors shown here come from a woman younger than 45 in good health and CMV-seropositive. CDR3s include the opening cysteine and the closing phenylalanine or tryptophan. A D gene is named only where the DNA matches it firmly. Some rows mark clone size as missing; the rest say once, few, many or name a class of expanded clone.

NA	TRBV18	NA	TRBJ1-2	CASSLTNYGYTF	TGTGCCAGCTCTCTTACTAACTATGGCTACACCTTC
NA	TRBV30	NA	TRBJ2-7	CAANDRGNYEQYF	TGTGCCGCAAACGACCGGGGTAACTACGAGCAGTACTTC
NA	TRBV30	TRBD1	TRBJ1-1	CAWSPDRGFGKAFF	TGTGCCTGGAGCCCGGACAGGGGGTTTGGAAAAGCTTTCTTT
NA	TRBV4-1	NA	TRBJ1-1	CASSQDGHSTEAFF	TGCGCCAGCAGCCAAGACGGTCATAGCACTGAAGCTTTCTTT
NA	TRBV15	NA	TRBJ1-2	CATSSGGLLGGGYTF	TGTGCCACCAGCAGCGGAGGGCTCTTAGGCGGTGGCTACACCTTC
NA	TRBV6-5	NA	TRBJ1-2	CASSYVQNYGYTF	TGTGCCAGCAGTTACGTACAGAACTATGGCTACACCTTC
NA	TRBV6-5	NA	TRBJ2-1	CASSQDSLGEQFF	TGTGCCAGCAGCCAGGATTCCCTCGGTGAGCAGTTCTTC
NA	TRBV11-3	TRBD1	TRBJ1-6	CASSRTGLNSPLHF	TGTGCCAGCAGCCGGACAGGGCTCAATTCACCCCTCCACTTT
once	TRBV29-1	NA	TRBJ2-1	CSVKFLAGTYNEQFF	TGCAGCGTTAAATTCCTAGCTGGTACCTACAATGAGCAGTTCTTC
NA	TRBV10-3	NA	TRBJ2-7	CAIRGQHEQYF	TGTGCCATCAGGGGCCAGCACGAGCAGTACTTC
NA	TRBV6-5	NA	TRBJ2-7	CASSYKAGHEQYF	TGTGCCAGCAGTTACAAGGCAGGGCACGAGCAGTACTTC
NA	TRBV6-6	NA	TRBJ1-5	CASTGQRGNQPQHF	TGTGCCAGCACCGGACAAAGGGGCAATCAGCCCCAGCATTTT
NA	TRBV7-9	TRBD1	TRBJ2-7	CASSPGTGGPYEQYF	TGTGCCAGCAGCCCCGGGACAGGCGGACCCTACGAGCAGTACTTC
NA	TRBV7-8	TRBD1	TRBJ1-1	CASSLATGANTEAFF	TGTGCCAGCAGCTTAGCGACAGGGGCGAACACTGAAGCTTTCTTT
NA	TRBV6-4	TRBD1	TRBJ1-5	CASSPTGTGAQPQHF	TGTGCCAGCAGTCCCACCGGGACAGGGGCTCAGCCCCAGCATTTT
few	TRBV11-2	NA	TRBJ1-1	CASSLDGHLAEAFF	TGTGCCAGCAGCTTAGATGGCCACCTGGCTGAAGCTTTCTTT
NA	TRBV15	NA	TRBJ1-5	CATSRGSAGEQPQHF	TGTGCCACCAGCAGAGGAAGTGCAGGGGAACAGCCCCAGCATTTT
NA	TRBV5-1	NA	TRBJ2-5	CASSPRFGIETQYF	TGCGCCAGCAGCCCCCGTTTTGGCATTGAGACCCAGTACTTC
NA	TRBV7-8	NA	TRBJ1-1	CASSLAGGRGAGSEAFF	TGTGCCAGCAGCTTAGCGGGGGGAAGGGGCGCGGGGTCTGAAGCTTTCTTT
NA	TRBV7-9	TRBD1	TRBJ2-5	CASSLPPGQGRATQYF	TGTGCCAGCAGCCTTCCGCCGGGACAGGGACGAGCGACCCAGTACTTC
NA	TRBV25-1	TRBD2	TRBJ2-1	CASSISGGTSYNEQFF	TGTGCCAGCAGTATAAGCGGGGGGACCTCCTACAATGAGCAGTTCTTC
NA	TRBV4-2	NA	TRBJ2-7	CASSQDGSDDSGGYYEQYF	TGTGCCAGCAGCCAAGACGGGTCAGACGACAGTGGGGGCTACTACGAGCAGTACTTC
few	TRBV4-1	TRBD1	TRBJ2-2	CASSPRQGVNTGELFF	TGCGCCAGCAGTCCAAGACAGGGGGTGAACACCGGGGAGCTGTTTTTT
once	TRBV11-2	TRBD1	TRBJ1-4	CASSNIGTVNEKLFF	TGTGCCAGCAGCAACATCGGGACAGTAAATGAAAAACTGTTTTTT
NA	TRBV27	NA	TRBJ2-7	CASSLLGQTLEQYF	TGTGCCAGCAGTTTACTAGGACAGACCCTGGAGCAGTACTTC
NA	TRBV29-1	NA	TRBJ1-4	CSVAGTPTNEKLFF	TGCAGCGTTGCGGGGACACCGACTAATGAAAAACTGTTTTTT
NA	TRBV7-6	NA	TRBJ2-3	CASSTQEDTQYF	TGTGCCAGCAGCACTCAAGAAGATACGCAGTATTTT
NA	TRBV2	NA	TRBJ2-5	CASTRWQETQYF	TGTGCCAGCACGAGGTGGCAAGAGACCCAGTACTTC
NA	TRBV7-8	TRBD1	TRBJ1-2	CASSPGQVYGYTF	TGTGCCAGCAGCCCCGGACAGGTTTACGGCTACACCTTC
NA	TRBV4-3	TRBD1	TRBJ1-5	CASSQSTGGDQPQHF	TGCGCCAGCAGCCAGAGCACAGGGGGCGATCAGCCCCAGCATTTT
NA	TRBV30	TRBD2	TRBJ2-1	CAWSNEGGPSEQFF	TGTGCCTGGAGTAATGAGGGAGGGCCATCTGAGCAGTTCTTC
NA	TRBV6-5	TRBD2	TRBJ2-2	CASSRLAISTGELFF	TGTGCCAGCAGTCGACTAGCAATATCCACCGGGGAGCTGTTTTTT
NA	TRBV30	NA	TRBJ2-4	CAGGRENIQYF	TGTGCCGGCGGCAGGGAAAACATTCAGTACTTC
NA	TRBV6-5	NA	TRBJ1-2	CASSYSELRDYTF	TGTGCCAGCAGTTACTCGGAGCTCCGAGACTACACCTTC
NA	TRBV15	TRBD1	TRBJ1-5	CATSGGVGGQGSHSNQPQHF	TGTGCCACCAGCGGGGGAGTTGGGGGACAGGGTTCCCATAGCAATCAGCCCCAGCATTTT
NA	TRBV27	TRBD1	TRBJ1-1	CASSPGQGSMAFF	TGTGCCAGCAGTCCCGGACAGGGGTCGATGGCTTTCTTT
NA	TRBV29-1	TRBD2	TRBJ2-3	CSFGLAGEGTQYF	TGCAGCTTCGGACTAGCGGGAGAAGGTACGCAGTATTTT
few	TRBV28	TRBD1	TRBJ1-1	CASIQGIGTEAFF	TGTGCCAGCATACAGGGGATTGGAACTGAAGCTTTCTTT
NA	TRBV5-1	TRBD1	TRBJ1-2	CASSLDRAISGYTF	TGCGCCAGCAGTCTGGACAGGGCCATCTCTGGCTACACCTTC
NA	TRBV13	TRBD2	TRBJ2-1	CASSLPAGENNEQFF	TGTGCCAGCAGCTTACCGGCGGGAGAGAACAATGAGCAGTTCTTC
NA	TRBV7-9	NA	TRBJ2-3	CASSRSTDTQYF	TGTGCCAGCAGTCGTAGCACAGATACGCAGTATTTT
NA	TRBV19	NA	TRBJ2-7	CASSMGRRSSPYEQYF	TGTGCCAGTAGTATGGGCCGGAGGTCGAGTCCTTACGAGCAGTACTTC
NA	TRBV29-1	NA	TRBJ2-3	CKERADTQYF	TGCAAGGAGCGGGCGGATACGCAGTATTTT
NA	TRBV4-1	NA	TRBJ2-5	CASSQERRAGETQYF	TGCGCCAGCAGCCAAGAGCGGAGGGCAGGGGAGACCCAGTACTTC
NA	TRBV6-1	NA	TRBJ1-5	CASSEQVSNQPQHF	TGTGCCAGCAGTGAACAGGTTAGCAATCAGCCCCAGCATTTT